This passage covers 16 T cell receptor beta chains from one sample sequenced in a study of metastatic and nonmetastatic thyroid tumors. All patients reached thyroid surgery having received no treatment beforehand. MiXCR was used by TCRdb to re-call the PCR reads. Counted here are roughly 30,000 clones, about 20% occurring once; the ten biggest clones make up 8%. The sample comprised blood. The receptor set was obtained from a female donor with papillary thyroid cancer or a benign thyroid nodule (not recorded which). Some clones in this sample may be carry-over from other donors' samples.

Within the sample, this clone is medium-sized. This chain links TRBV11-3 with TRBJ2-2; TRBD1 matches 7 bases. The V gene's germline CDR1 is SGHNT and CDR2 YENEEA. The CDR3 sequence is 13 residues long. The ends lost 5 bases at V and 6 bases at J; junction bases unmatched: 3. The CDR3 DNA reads TGTGCCAGCAGCATAGGGGGCTCCGGGGAGCTGTTTTTT. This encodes CASSIGGSGELFF.

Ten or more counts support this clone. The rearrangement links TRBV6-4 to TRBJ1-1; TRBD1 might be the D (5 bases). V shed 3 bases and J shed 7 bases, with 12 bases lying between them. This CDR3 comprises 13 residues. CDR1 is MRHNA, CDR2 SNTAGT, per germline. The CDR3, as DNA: TGTGCCAGCAGTGAGGTGCGGGGCGGTGAAGCTTTCTTT. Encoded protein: CASSEVRGGEAFF.

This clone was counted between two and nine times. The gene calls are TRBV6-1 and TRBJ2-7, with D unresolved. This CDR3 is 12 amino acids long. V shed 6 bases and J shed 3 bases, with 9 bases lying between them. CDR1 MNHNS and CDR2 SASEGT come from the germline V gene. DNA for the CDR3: TGTGCCAGCAGACAAGGTCTCTACGAGCAGTACTTC. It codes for CASRQGLYEQYF.

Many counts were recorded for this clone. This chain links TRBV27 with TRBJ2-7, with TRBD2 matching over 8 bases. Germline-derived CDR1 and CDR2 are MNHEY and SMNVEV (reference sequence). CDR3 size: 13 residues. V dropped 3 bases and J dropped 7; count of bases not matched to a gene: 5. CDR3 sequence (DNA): TGTGCCAGCAGTTTGTTCGCGGGGGGAGAGCAGTACTTC. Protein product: CASSLFAGGEQYF.

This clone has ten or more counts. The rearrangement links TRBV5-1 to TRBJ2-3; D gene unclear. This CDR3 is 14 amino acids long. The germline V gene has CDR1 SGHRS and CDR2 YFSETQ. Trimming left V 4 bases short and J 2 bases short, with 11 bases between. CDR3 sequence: CASSPRTDTDTQYF. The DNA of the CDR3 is TGCGCCAGCAGCCCCAGGACCGACACAGATACGCAGTATTTT.

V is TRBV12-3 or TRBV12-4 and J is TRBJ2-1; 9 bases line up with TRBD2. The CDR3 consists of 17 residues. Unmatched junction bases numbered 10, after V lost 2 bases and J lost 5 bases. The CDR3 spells CASSLTSGQGGNNEQFF. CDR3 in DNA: TGTGCCAGCAGTTTAACTAGCGGGCAAGGGGGCAACAATGAGCAGTTCTTC.

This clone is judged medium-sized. This CDR3 is CASSFGDDIYEQYF. CDR3 nucleotides: TGTGCCAGCAGCTTCGGGGACGACATCTACGAGCAGTACTTC. The chain recombines TRBV13 with TRBJ2-7; the D gene could be TRBD1 or TRBD2 (5 bases each). This CDR3 comprises 14 residues. Trimming took off 3 bases at V and 3 bases at J, with 12 bases between the two ends. Looked up from germline, CDR1 is PRHDT and CDR2 is FYEKMQ (reference sequence).

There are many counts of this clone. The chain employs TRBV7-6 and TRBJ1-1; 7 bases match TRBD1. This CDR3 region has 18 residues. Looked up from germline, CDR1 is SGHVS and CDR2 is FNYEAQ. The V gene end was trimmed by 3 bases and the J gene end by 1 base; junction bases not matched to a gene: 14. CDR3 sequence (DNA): TGTGCCAGCAGCTTGCGGACAGGTCCACCTTTGGCGAACACTGAAGCTTTCTTT. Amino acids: CASSLRTGPPLANTEAFF.

CDR3 nucleotides: TGTGCCAGCAGTGACAGGGGGCCCTATGGCTACACCTTC. Its protein is CASSDRGPYGYTF. This chain joins TRBV27 and TRBJ1-2, with 10 bases fitting TRBD1. The J segment lost 4 bases and the V segment lost 5 bases, leaving 1 base of the junction unmatched. The CDR3 runs to 13 residues. Per the germline V gene, CDR1 is MNHEY and CDR2 is SMNVEV (reference sequence).

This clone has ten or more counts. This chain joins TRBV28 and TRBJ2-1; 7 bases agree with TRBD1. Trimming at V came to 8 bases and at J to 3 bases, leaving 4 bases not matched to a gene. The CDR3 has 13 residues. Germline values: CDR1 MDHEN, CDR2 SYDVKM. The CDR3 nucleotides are TGTGCCAGCGGGGGACAGAACTACAATGAGCAGTTCTTC. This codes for CASGGQNYNEQFF.

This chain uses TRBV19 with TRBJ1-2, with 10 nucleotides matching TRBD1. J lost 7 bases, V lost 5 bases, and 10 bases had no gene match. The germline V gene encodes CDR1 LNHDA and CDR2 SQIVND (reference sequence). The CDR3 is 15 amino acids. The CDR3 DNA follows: TGTGCCAGTAGTCTACTACCGGGACAGGGGTCTGGCTACACCTTC. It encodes CASSLLPGQGSGYTF.

The CDR3 DNA reads TGTGCCAGCAGTTACGACAGGATGAACACTGAAGCTTTCTTT. Amino acid sequence: CASSYDRMNTEAFF. The chain links TRBV6-5 to TRBJ1-1; D possibly corresponds to TRBD1 (6 bases). Germline lookup yields CDR1 MNHEY and CDR2 SVGAGI. This CDR3 is built from 14 residues. V was trimmed by 2 bases and J by 0 bases, leaving 7 bases between them.

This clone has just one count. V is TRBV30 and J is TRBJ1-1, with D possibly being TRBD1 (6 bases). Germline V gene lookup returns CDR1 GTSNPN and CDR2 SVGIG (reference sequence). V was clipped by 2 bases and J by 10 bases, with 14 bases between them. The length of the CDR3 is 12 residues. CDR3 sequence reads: CAWSPHGQRAFF. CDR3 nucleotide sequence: TGTGCCTGGAGTCCTCATGGACAGCGAGCTTTCTTT.

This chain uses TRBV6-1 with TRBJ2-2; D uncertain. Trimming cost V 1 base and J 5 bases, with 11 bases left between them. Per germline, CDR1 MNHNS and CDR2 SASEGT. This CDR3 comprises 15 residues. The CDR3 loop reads CASSEEPRTTGELFF. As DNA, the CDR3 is TGTGCCAGCAGTGAAGAGCCCCGGACGACCGGGGAGCTGTTTTTT.

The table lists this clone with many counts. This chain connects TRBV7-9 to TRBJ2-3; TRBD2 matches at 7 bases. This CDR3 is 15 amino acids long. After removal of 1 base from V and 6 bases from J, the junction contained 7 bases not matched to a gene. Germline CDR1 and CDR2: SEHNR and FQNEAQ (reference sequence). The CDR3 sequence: CASSLDRGSGDTQYF. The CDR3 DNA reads TGTGCCAGCAGCTTAGATCGCGGGAGCGGCGATACGCAGTATTTT.

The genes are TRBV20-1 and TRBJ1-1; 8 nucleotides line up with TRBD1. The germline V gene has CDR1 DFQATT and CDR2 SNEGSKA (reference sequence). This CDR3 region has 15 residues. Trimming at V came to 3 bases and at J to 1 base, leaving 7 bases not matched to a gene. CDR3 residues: CSASELGQGNTEAFF. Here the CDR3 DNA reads TGCAGTGCTAGCGAACTCGGACAGGGGAACACTGAAGCTTTCTTT.